This record looks at one T cell receptor (beta chain) sequence and its context. The sample is drawn from a study of OX40 agonist ivuxolimab in advanced cancers. Study background: Patients were dosed with the agonistic anti-OX40 (CD134) antibody ivuxolimab. Each patient was given ivuxolimab into a vein every 2 weeks, at 0.01 to 10 mg/kg.

Profiling relied on immunoSEQ multiplex PCR, and the TCRdb table lists in-frame clones only, not all of them. The repertoire holds 25,000 to 35,000 clones, with roughly 79% as singletons. Germline assignment: CDR1 SGHRS and CDR2 YFSETQ. The CDR3 length is 15 residues. The J segment lost 3 bases and the V segment lost 4 bases, leaving 9 bases of the junction unmatched. The sequence was obtained from an adult with an advanced solid tumor such as melanoma, head and neck, liver or kidney cancer. The V and J genes are TRBV5-1 and TRBJ2-7, with TRBD1 matching over 8 bases. The sequencing here drew on CD4+ or CD8+ T cells sorted from blood, taken in a trial of the OX40 agonist ivuxolimab. CDR3 loop: CASSPRTGIHYEQYF. CDR3 in DNA: TGCGCCAGCAGCCCCAGGACAGGGATCCACTACGAGCAGTACTTC. The full variable domain, in which reference TRBV5-1 and TRBJ2-7 provide the parts outside the CDR3, is KAGVTQTPRYLIKTRGQQVTLSCSPISGHRSVSWYQQTPGQGLQFLFEYFSETQRNKGNFPGRFSGRQFSNSRSEMNVSTLELGDSALYLCASSPRTGIHYEQYFGPGTRLTVT.